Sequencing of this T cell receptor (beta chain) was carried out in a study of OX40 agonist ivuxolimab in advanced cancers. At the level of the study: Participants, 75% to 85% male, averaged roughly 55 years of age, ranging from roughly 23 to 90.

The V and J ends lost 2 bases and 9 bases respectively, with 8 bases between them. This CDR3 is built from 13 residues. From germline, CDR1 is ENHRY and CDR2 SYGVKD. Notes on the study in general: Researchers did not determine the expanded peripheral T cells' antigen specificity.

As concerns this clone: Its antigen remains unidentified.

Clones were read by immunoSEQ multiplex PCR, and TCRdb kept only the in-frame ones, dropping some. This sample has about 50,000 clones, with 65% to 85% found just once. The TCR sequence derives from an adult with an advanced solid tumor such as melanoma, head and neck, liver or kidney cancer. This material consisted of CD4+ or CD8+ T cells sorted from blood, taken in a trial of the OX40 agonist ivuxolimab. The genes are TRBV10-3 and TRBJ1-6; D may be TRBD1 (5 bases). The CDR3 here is CAISEERGSPLHF. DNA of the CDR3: TGTGCCATCAGTGAGGAGAGGGGTTCACCCCTCCACTTT.